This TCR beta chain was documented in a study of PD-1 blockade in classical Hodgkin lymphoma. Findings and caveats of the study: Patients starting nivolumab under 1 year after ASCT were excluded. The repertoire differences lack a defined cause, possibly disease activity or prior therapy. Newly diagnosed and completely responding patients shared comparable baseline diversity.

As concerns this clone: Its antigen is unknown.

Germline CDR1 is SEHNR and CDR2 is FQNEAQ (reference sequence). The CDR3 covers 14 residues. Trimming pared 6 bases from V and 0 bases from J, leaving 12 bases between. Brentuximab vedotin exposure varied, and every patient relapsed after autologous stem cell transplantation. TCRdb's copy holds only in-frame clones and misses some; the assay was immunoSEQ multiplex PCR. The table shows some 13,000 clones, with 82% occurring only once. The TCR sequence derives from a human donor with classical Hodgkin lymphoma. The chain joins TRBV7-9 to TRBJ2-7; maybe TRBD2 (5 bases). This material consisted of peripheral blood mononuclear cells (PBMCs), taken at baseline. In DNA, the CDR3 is TGTGCCAGCAGTTCCCTCGGGATCTCCTACGAGCAGTACTTC. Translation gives CASSSLGISYEQYF.